The 19 T cell receptor beta chains in this list originate from one sample, sequenced in a study of identical twins. TCRdb processed the 5' RACE reads anew with MiXCR; each CDR3 protein has one entry. Among hundreds of thousands of distinct CDR3 sequences listed, less than 9% were seen once. These data also formed part of another study, on yellow fever vaccine responses in identical twins.

Sample: memory (CD45RO+) T cells sorted from blood. All receptors derive from a woman younger than 35 in good health.

This clonotype was detected many times. The V call is TRBV25-1, the J call TRBJ2-3, with 11 nucleotides matching TRBD2. J lost 5 bases, V lost 8 bases, and 6 bases had no gene match. The CDR3 totals 14 residues. CDR1 MGHDK and CDR2 SYGVNS come from the germline V gene. CDR3 region: CASSLSGGGDTQYF. For the CDR3, the DNA is TGTGCCAGCTCCCTTAGCGGGGGGGGAGATACGCAGTATTTT.

This chain links TRBV28 with TRBJ1-1; no reliable D call. The CDR3 spans 15 residues. V was cut by 5 bases and J by 3 bases, with 16 bases left in between. Germline CDR1 is MDHEN and CDR2 is SYDVKM. The CDR3 here is CASSPTTRRDTEAFF. The CDR3 nucleotides are TGTGCCAGCAGTCCAACGACTAGGAGGGACACTGAAGCTTTCTTT. Drawing the rest from reference TRBV28 and TRBJ1-1, the complete variable domain is DVKVTQSSRYLVKRTGEKVFLECVQDMDHENMFWYRQDPGLGLRLIYFSYDVKMKEKGDIPEGYSVSREKKERFSLILESASTNQTSMYLCASSPTTRRDTEAFFGQGTRLTVV.

This chain connects TRBV10-3 to TRBJ2-2, with a tentative D call TRBD1 (5 bases). In germline, CDR1 is ENHRY, CDR2 SYGVKD. The CDR3 covers 13 residues. V dropped 9 bases and J dropped 4 bases, with 12 bases sitting between them. DNA of the CDR3: TGTGCCATGGGGCAGGGTGTCACCGGGGAGCTGTTTTTT. Protein: CAMGQGVTGELFF.

The chain links TRBV18 to TRBJ2-1, with TRBD2 matching over 14 bases. J lost 10 bases, V lost 3 bases, and 2 bases had no gene match. There are 14 residues in the CDR3. Germline CDR1 is KGHSH and CDR2 is LQKENI. The CDR3 sequence is CASSPTSGRAEQFF. CDR3 nucleotides: TGTGCCAGCTCACCGACTAGCGGGAGGGCCGAGCAGTTCTTC.

This clonotype was counted only a few times. The chain links TRBV7-9 to TRBJ2-1, with 8 bases aligning to TRBD1. CDR3 length: 16 amino acids. Germline lookup yields CDR1 SEHNR and CDR2 FQNEAQ (reference sequence). Trimming took 7 bases from V and 3 from J; bases not matched to a gene: 11. The CDR3 DNA reads as TGTGCCAGCACGGAACAGGGGACAGGATTCTACAATGAGCAGTTCTTC. It is translated as CASTEQGTGFYNEQFF.

There are many counts of this clonotype. The chain links TRBV18 to TRBJ2-3, with D uncertain. The CDR3 contains 13 residues. Germline V CDR1 and CDR2: KGHSH, LQKENI. V dropped 3 bases and J dropped 0 bases, with 4 bases sitting between them. The CDR3 protein is CASSPASTDTQYF. DNA for the CDR3: TGTGCCAGCTCACCGGCTAGCACAGATACGCAGTATTTT.

In this sample, this clonotype turned up many times. This rearrangement joins TRBV5-1 to TRBJ1-1, with TRBD1 matching over 8 bases. CDR3 size: 13 residues. Looked up from germline, CDR1 is SGHRS and CDR2 is YFSETQ. V was clipped by 4 bases and J by 4 bases; unmatched bases: 3. The CDR3 nucleotides are TGCGCCAGCAGCGGTCAGGGGGCCACTGAAGCTTTCTTT. It is translated as CASSGQGATEAFF.

This clonotype has more than one count but fewer than ten. The V gene is TRBV20-1, the J gene TRBJ1-5; D not resolved. Trimming shortened V by 1 base and J by 4 bases, and 5 bases separated the two germline ends. Germline V CDR1 and CDR2: DFQATT, SNEGSKA (reference sequence). The CDR3 runs 12 residues. The CDR3 nucleotides are TGCAGTGCTAGAGGCCCGAATCAGCCCCAGCATTTT. Translated: CSARGPNQPQHF.

J is TRBJ2-7 and V is TRBV7-2; 7 bases map to TRBD2. CDR3 length: 14 residues. Germline V gene lookup returns CDR1 SGHTA and CDR2 FQGNSA. V gave up 7 bases and J gave up 8 bases; unmatched junction bases: 14. The CDR3 is CASTRDYISSKQYF. The CDR3 DNA reads as TGTGCCAGCACCCGGGACTACATCTCTAGCAAGCAGTACTTC.

In this sample, this clonotype turned up many times. The chain combines TRBV3-1 with TRBJ2-2; D gene uncertain. The CDR3 runs to 14 residues. Trimming removed 5 bases at V and 5 bases at J, with 12 bases between. The germline V gene has CDR1 LGHDT and CDR2 YNNKEL (reference sequence). As DNA, the CDR3 is TGTGCCAGCAGCTGGACCCACGGAACCGGGGAGCTGTTTTTT. This codes for CASSWTHGTGELFF.

V gene TRBV7-2 combines with J gene TRBJ2-1; 12 bases are a match to TRBD2. CDR1 is SGHTA and CDR2 is FQGNSA in the germline V gene. The CDR3 runs to 16 residues. Trimming cost V 4 bases and J 3 bases; bases outside gene matches: 4. CDR3 coding DNA: TGTGCCAGCAGCTCGGCTAGCGGGAGGGGCTACAATGAGCAGTTCTTC. Its translation: CASSSASGRGYNEQFF.

The chain joins TRBV19 to TRBJ2-1; 8 positions agree with TRBD1. Germline CDR1 and CDR2: LNHDA and SQIVND (reference sequence). The length of the CDR3 is 14 residues. The J segment lost 6 bases and the V segment lost 4 bases, leaving 5 bases of the junction unmatched. The CDR3 loop is CASSTSGQGNEQFF. CDR3 in DNA: TGTGCCAGTAGTACCTCCGGACAGGGCAATGAGCAGTTCTTC.

There are a few counts of this clonotype. This chain uses TRBV11-2 with TRBJ2-1, with no clear D. Germline V gene data show CDR1 as SGHAT and CDR2 as FQNNGV. V was clipped by 1 base and J by 4 bases, with 5 bases between them. This CDR3 is 13 amino acids long. Here the CDR3 reads CASSLVWYNEQFF. CDR3 DNA: TGTGCCAGCAGCTTAGTATGGTACAATGAGCAGTTCTTC.

This clonotype occurred a few times. The chain has TRBV7-6 and TRBJ2-2; D is perhaps TRBD1 (6 bases). Trimming shortened V by 3 bases and J by 6 bases, and 14 bases separated the two germline ends. CDR1 and CDR2 (germline): SGHVS, FNYEAQ. There are 15 residues in the CDR3. The CDR3 nucleotides are TGTGCCAGCAGCTTCTTGGACAGTAACTCCGGGGAGCTGTTTTTT. Translation gives CASSFLDSNSGELFF. Based on the CDR3 plus reference TRBV7-6 and TRBJ2-2, the full variable domain is GAGVSQSPRYKVTKRGQDVALRCDPISGHVSLYWYRQALGQGPEFLTYFNYEAQQDKSGLPNDRFSAERPEGSISTLTIQRTEQRDSAMYRCASSFLDSNSGELFFGEGSRLTVL.

The chain is built from TRBV18 and TRBJ2-1; no clear D. CDR3 length: 14 amino acids. The ends were cut back, 5 bases at V and 10 bases at J, with 18 bases in the middle. Germline V gene data show CDR1 as KGHSH and CDR2 as LQKENI. This chain's CDR3 is CASSSSAPSPEQFF. The CDR3 DNA sequence: TGTGCCAGCTCATCCTCCGCCCCATCCCCCGAGCAGTTCTTC. The variable domain in full, completed from reference TRBV18 and TRBJ2-1, reads NAGVMQNPRHLVRRRGQEARLRCSPMKGHSHVYWYRQLPEEGLKFMVYLQKENIIDESGMPKERFSAEFPKEGPSILRIQQVVRGDSAAYFCASSSSAPSPEQFFGPGTRLTVL.

This clonotype was observed many times. This CDR3 is CASSTGTGISYEQYV. The CDR3 region has the DNA TGTGCCAGCAGTACCGGGACAGGGATTTCCTACGAGCAGTACGTC. This chain connects TRBV28 to TRBJ2-7; 9 bases align to TRBD1. The CDR3 length is 15 residues. Germline V gene data show CDR1 as MDHEN and CDR2 as SYDVKM. Losses at the gene ends were 5 bases for V and 1 base for J; bases not matched to a gene: 6.

The chain employs TRBV2 and TRBJ2-1, with D uncertain. CDR1 is SNHLY and CDR2 is FYNNEI in the germline V gene. The V gene lost 3 bases and the J gene lost 5 bases, with 11 bases spanning the gap. There are 14 residues in the CDR3. The CDR3 sequence: CASSDRRLNNEQFF. CDR3 nucleotide sequence: TGTGCCAGCAGTGACCGCAGGCTAAACAATGAGCAGTTCTTC.

This sequence joins TRBV6-1 and TRBJ2-2; TRBD1 might be the D (7 bases). CDR1 and CDR2 (germline): MNHNS, SASEGT. Trimming shortened V by 9 bases and J by 2 bases, and 19 bases separated the two germline ends. The CDR3 is 16 residues long. The CDR3 region is CASKEGAGPNTGELFF. The CDR3 nucleotides are TGTGCCAGTAAGGAGGGGGCAGGACCAAACACCGGGGAGCTGTTTTTT.

This clonotype was counted at least ten times. CDR3: CASSRTGRGSYEQYF. The CDR3 region has the DNA TGTGCCAGCAGCCGTACCGGTAGAGGCTCCTACGAGCAGTACTTC. The chain carries TRBV5-5 and TRBJ2-7; D is unresolved. V was pared by 4 bases and J by 0 bases, with 14 bases between. This CDR3 is 15 amino acids long. The germline V gene has CDR1 SGHKS and CDR2 YYEKEE (reference sequence).